The next 24 T cell receptor beta chains were all read from a single sample in a study of blood T cell repertoires in COVID-19. The data were produced by immunoSEQ multiplex PCR, yet TCRdb's version contains in-frame clones alone and is incomplete. The sample consists of some 42,000 clones, roughly 89% of them appearing once. Material for sequencing was peripheral blood. These receptors originate from a man in his fifties with active COVID-19.

The chain combines TRBV30 with TRBJ1-2, with TRBD1 identical over 11 bases. Germline trimming cut 3 bases from V and 7 bases from J; bases unmatched to any gene: 13. Looked up from germline, CDR1 is GTSNPN and CDR2 is SVGIG (reference sequence). The CDR3 sequence is 16 residues long. CDR3 loop: CAWRGPGTGGPGGYTF. For the CDR3, the DNA is TGTGCCTGGAGAGGACCCGGGACAGGGGGTCCGGGTGGCTACACCTTC. Supplemented by reference TRBV30 and TRBJ1-2, the full variable domain reads SQTIHQWPATLVQPVGSPLSLECTVEGTSNPNLYWYRQAAGRGLQLLFYSVGIGQISSEVPQNLSASRPQDRQFILSSKKLLLSDSGFYLCAWRGPGTGGPGGYTFGSGTRLTVV.

V usage is TRBV7-9 and J usage is TRBJ1-1; possibly TRBD1 for D (5 bases). This CDR3 region has 13 residues. The V end lost 2 bases, the J end lost 4 bases, and 8 bases lay between the germline ends. Germline V CDR1 and CDR2: SEHNR, FQNEAQ (reference sequence). In DNA form, the CDR3 reads TGTGCCAGCAGCTTACGGGGGGGCACTGAAGCTTTCTTT. Residues: CASSLRGGTEAFF.

This chain links TRBV5-5 with TRBJ2-7; no clear D. Germline V lookup: CDR1 SGHKS, CDR2 YYEKEE (reference sequence). The CDR3 totals 12 residues. V was shortened by 0 bases and J by 2 bases, with 3 bases between the two germline ends. The CDR3 DNA follows: TGTGCCAGCAGCTTGGCCACCTACGAGCAGTACTTC. This sequence encodes CASSLATYEQYF. The full variable domain, in which reference TRBV5-5 and TRBJ2-7 provide the parts outside the CDR3, is DAGVTQSPTHLIKTRGQQVTLRCSPISGHKSVSWYQQVLGQGPQFIFQYYEKEERGRGNFPDRFSARQFPNYSSELNVNALLLGDSALYLCASSLATYEQYFGPGTRLTVT.

The J gene is TRBJ2-2, the V gene TRBV2, with a weak D call TRBD1 (6 bases). V lost 4 bases and J 6 bases, leaving 12 bases between the germline ends. The CDR3 is made up of 14 amino acids. Germline V gene lookup returns CDR1 SNHLY and CDR2 FYNNEI. The CDR3 region has the DNA TGTGCCAGCAGTGTGGGACAAAGAGCCGGGGAGCTGTTTTTT. This codes for CASSVGQRAGELFF.

In its sample, this clone was seen a few times. The chain carries TRBV4-2 and TRBJ1-1, with D maybe TRBD1 (5 bases). Germline assignment: CDR1 LGHNA and CDR2 YNFKEQ. Trimming took 1 base from V and 6 from J, leaving 15 bases between them. CDR3 length: 15 residues. The CDR3 DNA reads TGTGCCAGCAGCCAAGTAAGGGGCGAAGCTTCTGAAGCTTTCTTT. Its translation: CASSQVRGEASEAFF.

V usage is TRBV3-1 (or the pseudogene TRBV3-2) and J usage is TRBJ1-5, with unresolved D. The CDR3 loop spans 14 amino acids. Trimming shortened V by 4 bases and J by 5 bases, and 12 bases separated the two germline ends. CDR1 and CDR2 from the germline V gene are LGHDT and YNNKEL (reference sequence). The CDR3 region is CASSLGTADQPQHF. The CDR3 DNA reads as TGTGCCAGCAGCCTGGGTACAGCGGATCAGCCCCAGCATTTT.

The rearrangement uses TRBV9 and TRBJ2-2; a weak D match, TRBD2 (5 bases). Germline V gene data show CDR1 as SGDLS and CDR2 as YYNGEE. This CDR3 comprises 17 residues. V dropped 0 bases and J dropped 0 bases, with 12 bases sitting between them. The CDR3 nucleotides are TGTGCCAGCAGCGTAGCTATAATGGGAGCGAACACCGGGGAGCTGTTTTTT. Its protein is CASSVAIMGANTGELFF.

The CDR3 bases are TGTGCCAGCAGCTTATTGGGGACTAACTCCTACAATGAGCAGTTCTTC. Its protein product is CASSLLGTNSYNEQFF. V and J are TRBV7-2 and TRBJ2-1, with 7 bases matching TRBD2. V shed 2 bases, J shed 0 bases, and the junction held 4 bases outside the gene matches. Germline CDR1 SGHTA, CDR2 FQGNSA. This CDR3 is 16 amino acids long.

V gene TRBV13 combines with J gene TRBJ1-1; a possible D gene is TRBD1 (5 bases). The ends were cut back, 5 bases at V and 4 bases at J, with 11 bases in the middle. Germline CDR1 is PRHDT and CDR2 is FYEKMQ (reference sequence). CDR3 length: 13 residues. The CDR3 sequence: CASSRGLITEAFF. The CDR3 DNA sequence: TGTGCCAGCAGCCGGGGACTGATCACTGAAGCTTTCTTT.

This chain connects TRBV5-5 to TRBJ2-7; 9 bases are a match to TRBD1. The germline V gene encodes CDR1 SGHKS and CDR2 YYEKEE (reference sequence). V lost 2 bases and J lost 4; bases outside the gene matches: 13. The CDR3 loop spans 17 amino acids. The CDR3 coding sequence is TGTGCCAGCAGCTTATTTCTGCCCGGGACAGGGTCTTACGAGCAGTACTTC. Its protein is CASSLFLPGTGSYEQYF.

This sequence joins TRBV5-6 and TRBJ1-2; D is perhaps TRBD1 (6 bases). Trimming left V 2 bases short and J 7 bases short, with 6 bases between. CDR1 and CDR2 from the germline V gene are SGHDT and YYEEEE. The CDR3 length is 11 residues. The CDR3 is CASSLGGGYTF. For the CDR3, the DNA is TGTGCCAGCAGCTTAGGGGGTGGCTACACCTTC.

V and J are TRBV19 and TRBJ2-2; no reliable D call. V was pared by 8 bases and J by 6 bases, with 10 bases between. In germline, CDR1 is LNHDA, CDR2 SQIVND (reference sequence). The CDR3 has 12 amino acids. The CDR3 DNA is TGTGCCAGTTCTCTTACGGCCGGGGAGCTGTTTTTT. Translation gives CASSLTAGELFF.

CDR3 nucleotide sequence: TGCGCCAGCAGCCAAACACCAGACAGAAGGAACACTGAAGCTTTCTTT. Protein: CASSQTPDRRNTEAFF. This rearrangement joins TRBV4-1 to TRBJ1-1; a weak D match, TRBD1 (5 bases). Trimming left V 2 bases short and J 1 base short, with 14 bases between. The CDR3 is 16 residues long. Germline lookup yields CDR1 MGHRA and CDR2 YSYEKL.

With respect to this clone: No conserved phenylalanine or tryptophan is present at the end of the CDR3, so a read error is the likely explanation. The limits of the CDR3 on the DNA are not certain, so only TCRdb's listed CDR3 is given. The V and J genes are TRBV7-2 and TRBJ1-2; TRBD1 is taken as the D call from the table, unchecked against the DNA. Germline loops: CDR1 SGHTA, CDR2 FQGNSA. The length of the CDR3 is 13 amino acids, counting both ends. This CDR3 is CASSLYQGGLIVL.

The chain combines TRBV6-5 with TRBJ1-2; D unclear. Between the trimmed V and J ends, which lost 4 bases and 8 bases, there was a span of 11 bases. CDR3 length: 12 residues. Germline V gives CDR1 MNHEY, CDR2 SVGAGI. In DNA, the CDR3 is TGTGCCAGCAGTTCGAGCTTGAGGGGCTACACCTTC. Amino acids: CASSSSLRGYTF.

The chain joins TRBV2 to TRBJ1-6; unclear D gene. The CDR3 is made up of 13 amino acids. V dropped 6 bases and J dropped 5 bases, with 8 bases sitting between them. Germline CDR1 is SNHLY and CDR2 is FYNNEI. CDR3 coding DNA: TGTGCCAGCAGGACGGAGAATAATTCACCCCTCCACTTT. Amino acids: CASRTENNSPLHF.

The J gene is TRBJ1-2, the V gene TRBV7-9; weak D call: TRBD1 (5 bases). V lost 7 bases and J lost 8, with 14 bases in between. CDR1 and CDR2 from the germline V gene are SEHNR and FQNEAQ (reference sequence). The CDR3 runs 12 residues. The CDR3 sequence is CASTVGLGGYTF. The CDR3 DNA reads as TGTGCCAGCACCGTGGGGCTTGGAGGCTACACCTTC.

This clone has only one observation. V is TRBV7-3 and J is TRBJ2-2; 10 positions match TRBD1. Losses at the gene ends were 5 bases for V and 3 bases for J; bases not matched to a gene: 6. This CDR3 has 16 amino acids. Germline CDR1 is SGHTA and CDR2 is FQGTGA. CDR3 sequence: CASSRQGARDTGELFF. For the CDR3, the DNA is TGTGCCAGCAGCAGACAGGGGGCGAGGGACACCGGGGAGCTGTTTTTT.

The CDR3 loop reads CATGGNEQFF. In DNA form, the CDR3 reads TGTGCCACCGGGGGCAATGAGCAGTTCTTC. The J gene is TRBJ2-1, the V gene TRBV4-2; a possible D gene is TRBD2 (6 bases). Germline loops: CDR1 LGHNA, CDR2 YNFKEQ. This CDR3 region has 10 residues. V lost 10 bases and J 6 bases, leaving 7 bases between the germline ends.

The rearrangement uses TRBV10-3 and TRBJ2-2; 9 nucleotides agree with TRBD2. V gave up 3 bases and J gave up 2 bases; unmatched junction bases: 4. CDR3 size: 16 residues. Germline V gives CDR1 ENHRY, CDR2 SYGVKD. The CDR3 spells CAISDRLAGNTGELFF. The DNA of the CDR3 is TGTGCCATCAGTGACCGCCTAGCGGGAAACACCGGGGAGCTGTTTTTT.

This chain joins TRBV14 and TRBJ2-3, with TRBD1 matching 7 bases. V lost 4 bases and J lost 2; bases outside the gene matches: 6. This CDR3 region has 15 residues. CDR1 and CDR2 from the germline V gene are SGHDN and FVKESK. CDR3 in DNA: TGTGCCAGCAGCCCCCGACAGGGTAACACAGATACGCAGTATTTT. The encoded protein is CASSPRQGNTDTQYF.

The rearrangement uses TRBV2 and TRBJ2-7; TRBD1 matches at 10 bases. Looked up from germline, CDR1 is SNHLY and CDR2 is FYNNEI. The CDR3 covers 14 residues. Trimming removed 4 bases from V and 3 bases from J; junction bases left unmatched: 3. CDR3 amino acids: CASSGQGASYEQYF. The CDR3 DNA reads TGTGCCAGCAGTGGACAGGGGGCTAGCTACGAGCAGTACTTC.

V is TRBV2 and J is TRBJ1-1; D is uncertain. Germline V gene data show CDR1 as SNHLY and CDR2 as FYNNEI. V was trimmed by 0 bases and J by 4 bases, leaving 6 bases between them. The CDR3 totals 13 residues. Here the CDR3 DNA reads TGTGCCAGCAGTGAAGCCCCGCGCACTGAAGCTTTCTTT. It is translated as CASSEAPRTEAFF.

This clone was observed once. The chain links TRBV28 to TRBJ2-1; 7 nucleotides align to TRBD1. Unmatched junction bases numbered 6, after V lost 2 bases and J lost 5 bases. Germline CDR1 is MDHEN and CDR2 is SYDVKM. There are 15 residues in the CDR3. The CDR3 DNA follows: TGTGCCAGCAGTTTACCCTGGACAGGCAACAATGAGCAGTTCTTC. It is translated as CASSLPWTGNNEQFF.